This TCR beta chain was recorded in a study of blood T cell repertoires in COVID-19. Background on the study: Whether acute or convalescent, the COVID-19 samples came from the United States, Italy and Spain. T cells, B-cell-depleted T cells, or PBMCs provided the cDNA or gDNA that served as material.

In the original analysis: Quantification of nucleated cells was approximated via reference gene primer amplification. The assay was immunoSEQ multiplex PCR, and TCRdb's table has in-frame clones only and misses some. V and J calls and clone size are given by that table; D and trimming were obtained from the DNA. The table lists fewer than 250,000 clones, about 85% of them singletons. The CDR3 runs 14 residues. V lost 5 bases and J lost 3; bases outside the gene matches: 6. Germline CDR1 and CDR2: MNHEY and SMNVEV (reference sequence). This sequence joins TRBV27 and TRBJ2-7, with TRBD2 identical over 8 bases. Sequencing was carried out using peripheral blood. The source is a man between 65 and 80 years old with acute or convalescent COVID-19. The CDR3 bases are TGTGCCAGCAGTCCGGGGACTAGTCTCTACGAGCAGTACTTC. Encoded protein: CASSPGTSLYEQYF.